The rows below give T cell receptor beta chains drawn from one sample of a study of blood T cell repertoires in COVID-19. The method was immunoSEQ multiplex PCR; TCRdb's version includes in-frame clones alone and lacks a portion of them. Among 150,000 to 200,000 clones listed, 85% were seen once. Input material: peripheral blood. The receptors come from a human donor with acute or convalescent COVID-19. The donor label of this sample is uncertain. The CDR3 runs from the conserved cysteine through the conserved F or W. The D gene is left open where the match is weak. Size is stated for part of the rows, as once, few or many counts, or as a class when the clone is expanded.

clone size: .; D gene: TRBD1; J gene: TRBJ2-3; V gene: TRBV4-1; CDR3 DNA: TGCGCCAGCAGCCAAGCCAGGGACAGCCAATTGAGGAGCACAGATACGCAGTATTTT; CDR3 protein: CASSQARDSQLRSTDTQYF
clone size: .; D gene: .; J gene: TRBJ2-3; V gene: TRBV20-1; CDR3 DNA: TGCAGCACAGCAAGAAGAGATACGCAGTATTTT; CDR3 protein: CSTARRDTQYF
clone size: once; D gene: .; J gene: TRBJ1-1; V gene: TRBV27; CDR3 DNA: TGTGCCAGCAGTTTAGGGCCCGCTAGCAGGAACACTGAAGCTTTCTTT; CDR3 protein: CASSLGPASRNTEAFF
clone size: .; D gene: .; J gene: TRBJ2-7; V gene: TRBV5-1; CDR3 DNA: TGCGCCAGCAGCCACATCTCGGGGTCCCCGTCCTACGAGCAGTACTTC; CDR3 protein: CASSHISGSPSYEQYF
clone size: .; D gene: .; J gene: TRBJ2-5; V gene: TRBV4-2; CDR3 DNA: TGTGCCAGCAGCCAAGATGTGGCGGGGGCCCTCGGGGTGGAGACCCAGTACTTC; CDR3 protein: CASSQDVAGALGVETQYF
clone size: .; D gene: .; J gene: TRBJ1-6; V gene: TRBV28; CDR3 DNA: TGTGCCAGCACCTCAGGGTTGGGATCCTATAATTCACCCCTCCACTTT; CDR3 protein: CASTSGLGSYNSPLHF
clone size: .; D gene: .; J gene: TRBJ2-7; V gene: TRBV5-6; CDR3 DNA: TGTGCCAGCAGCCCCGGGATCAACTACGAGCAGTACTTC; CDR3 protein: CASSPGINYEQYF
clone size: .; D gene: TRBD1; J gene: TRBJ2-1; V gene: TRBV7-2; CDR3 DNA: TGTGCCAGCAGCCGGGGACAGGATTATGAGCAGTTCTTC; CDR3 protein: CASSRGQDYEQFF
clone size: .; D gene: TRBD1; J gene: TRBJ1-2; V gene: TRBV19; CDR3 DNA: TGTGCCAGTCAAGAGGGACAGGGCTATGGCTACACCTTC; CDR3 protein: CASQEGQGYGYTF
clone size: few; D gene: .; J gene: TRBJ2-7; V gene: TRBV3-1/TRBV3-2; CDR3 DNA: TGTGCCAGCAGCCGAGAGGACAGGCGGGGCGAGCAGTACTTC; CDR3 protein: CASSREDRRGEQYF
clone size: .; D gene: TRBD2; J gene: TRBJ2-1; V gene: TRBV7-2; CDR3 DNA: TGTGCCAGCAGCTTTAGTACTAGCGGTTACAATGAGCAGTTCTTC; CDR3 protein: CASSFSTSGYNEQFF
clone size: once; D gene: TRBD1; J gene: TRBJ1-4; V gene: TRBV10-1; CDR3 DNA: TGCGCCACTACAGGGGGAGGCGAAAAACTGTTTTTT; CDR3 protein: CATTGGGEKLFF
clone size: once; D gene: TRBD1; J gene: TRBJ1-2; V gene: TRBV4-2; CDR3 DNA: TGTGCCAGCAGCCAGACAAGACAGGGGGCCAGCTATGGCTACACCTTC; CDR3 protein: CASSQTRQGASYGYTF
clone size: few; D gene: TRBD1; J gene: TRBJ1-6; V gene: TRBV7-2; CDR3 DNA: TGTGCCAGCAGCTTAGGAGGACAGGGAAGCTCCTATAATTCACCCCTCCACTTT; CDR3 protein: CASSLGGQGSSYNSPLHF
clone size: few; D gene: .; J gene: TRBJ1-5; V gene: TRBV6-5; CDR3 DNA: TGTGCCAGCAGTTTGTATCGGGTGTGGGATCAGCCCCAGCATTTT; CDR3 protein: CASSLYRVWDQPQHF
clone size: .; D gene: .; J gene: TRBJ2-1; V gene: TRBV30; CDR3 DNA: TGTGCCTGGAGTGTATTCGGGGTGTTGCTGCATGAGCAGTTCTTC; CDR3 protein: CAWSVFGVLLHEQFF
clone size: .; D gene: TRBD1; J gene: TRBJ2-2; V gene: TRBV25-1; CDR3 DNA: TGTGCCAGCAGTCTACGGGACAGGGGGCTCACCGGGGAGCTGTTTTTT; CDR3 protein: CASSLRDRGLTGELFF
clone size: .; D gene: TRBD2; J gene: TRBJ2-5; V gene: TRBV3-1/TRBV3-2; CDR3 DNA: TGTGCCAGCAGCCCGCGGGGGGGCCGGGGAGAGACCCAGTACTTC; CDR3 protein: CASSPRGGRGETQYF
clone size: .; D gene: .; J gene: TRBJ2-7; V gene: TRBV9; CDR3 DNA: TGTGCCAGCAGCCGAAGATTTGGGGGCGGAGGAGCCGAGCAGTACTTC; CDR3 protein: CASSRRFGGGGAEQYF
clone size: .; D gene: .; J gene: TRBJ2-4; V gene: TRBV5-5; CDR3 DNA: TGTGCCAGCAGCTTGATAGTTTTAATGGAGGGGCCCAAAAACATTCAGTACTTC; CDR3 protein: CASSLIVLMEGPKNIQYF
clone size: .; D gene: TRBD1; J gene: TRBJ1-2; V gene: TRBV5-1; CDR3 DNA: TGCGCCAGCAGCGGGACAGGCGGCGGCTATGGCTACACCTTC; CDR3 protein: CASSGTGGGYGYTF
clone size: .; D gene: TRBD1; J gene: TRBJ1-2; V gene: TRBV3-1/TRBV3-2; CDR3 DNA: TGTGCCAGCAGCAATTTACCGGGACAGTATGGCTACACCTTC; CDR3 protein: CASSNLPGQYGYTF
clone size: .; D gene: TRBD2; J gene: TRBJ2-1; V gene: TRBV3-1/TRBV3-2; CDR3 DNA: TGTGCCAGCAGCAAGCAAGTGACTAGCGGGGGCAATGAGCAGTTCTTC; CDR3 protein: CASSKQVTSGGNEQFF
clone size: .; D gene: .; J gene: TRBJ2-1; V gene: TRBV6-5; CDR3 DNA: TGTGCCAGCAGTTACGATGATCCTACCCTAAATGAGCAGTTCTTC; CDR3 protein: CASSYDDPTLNEQFF
clone size: .; D gene: .; J gene: TRBJ1-2; V gene: TRBV3-1/TRBV3-2; CDR3 DNA: TGTGCCAGCAGCCAAGGAGGAGGCGGGCATCGTGGCTACACCTTC; CDR3 protein: CASSQGGGGHRGYTF
clone size: .; D gene: TRBD1; J gene: TRBJ1-5; V gene: TRBV30; CDR3 DNA: TGTGCCTGGTGTGAGGGGGCCGGAATTCAGCCCCAGCATTTT; CDR3 protein: CAWCEGAGIQPQHF
clone size: few; D gene: .; J gene: TRBJ1-1; V gene: TRBV13; CDR3 DNA: TGTGCCAGCACCCCCCCCCGGGGCACTGAAGCTTTCTTT; CDR3 protein: CASTPPRGTEAFF
clone size: .; D gene: TRBD1; J gene: TRBJ1-2; V gene: TRBV3-1/TRBV3-2; CDR3 DNA: TGTGCCAGCAGCCAGCTATTAGGGACAGTTGGCTACACCTTC; CDR3 protein: CASSQLLGTVGYTF
clone size: .; D gene: .; J gene: TRBJ1-1; V gene: TRBV5-6; CDR3 DNA: TGTGCCAGCAGCTTGCGATACTCGAACACTGAAGCTTTCTTT; CDR3 protein: CASSLRYSNTEAFF
clone size: .; D gene: .; J gene: TRBJ1-6; V gene: TRBV6-6; CDR3 DNA: TGTGCCAGCAGACTCCGGGACACGAACTATAATTCACCCCTCCACTTT; CDR3 protein: CASRLRDTNYNSPLHF
clone size: .; D gene: TRBD1; J gene: TRBJ1-6; V gene: TRBV11-3; CDR3 DNA: TGTGCCAGCAGCTCAGGGGGCGGTTCACCCCTCCACTTT; CDR3 protein: CASSSGGGSPLHF
clone size: .; D gene: .; J gene: TRBJ1-1; V gene: TRBV9; CDR3 DNA: TGTGCCAGCAGCGTAGCTACGGCCGTGGGACGGGGGGAGGACACTGAAGCTTTCTTT; CDR3 protein: CASSVATAVGRGEDTEAFF
clone size: .; D gene: TRBD1; J gene: TRBJ2-7; V gene: TRBV18; CDR3 DNA: TGTGCCAGCTCACCAAGGACAGGGCAATCCTACGAGCAGTACTTC; CDR3 protein: CASSPRTGQSYEQYF
clone size: once; D gene: .; J gene: TRBJ1-3; V gene: TRBV11-2; CDR3 DNA: TGTGCCAGCGCGACTGCGGGAAACACCATATATTTT; CDR3 protein: CASATAGNTIYF
clone size: .; D gene: .; J gene: TRBJ1-1; V gene: TRBV3-1/TRBV3-2; CDR3 DNA: TGTGCCACCACCCTAGGGGCCTCTCTCACTGAAGCTTTCTTT; CDR3 protein: CATTLGASLTEAFF
clone size: .; D gene: TRBD1; J gene: TRBJ1-5; V gene: TRBV3-1/TRBV3-2; CDR3 DNA: TGTGCCAGCAGCGAAGGGACAGGGTCTCAGCCCCAGCATTTT; CDR3 protein: CASSEGTGSQPQHF
clone size: .; D gene: .; J gene: TRBJ1-4; V gene: TRBV9; CDR3 DNA: TGTGCCAGCAGCGTAGTCGGGGGGACGGCAGGTGAAAAACTGTTTTTT; CDR3 protein: CASSVVGGTAGEKLFF
clone size: .; D gene: .; J gene: TRBJ1-6; V gene: TRBV9; CDR3 DNA: TGTGCCAGCAGCGTAGGAGTCTATAATTCACCCCTCCACTTT; CDR3 protein: CASSVGVYNSPLHF
clone size: .; D gene: .; J gene: TRBJ1-1; V gene: TRBV28; CDR3 DNA: TGTGCCAGCAGTTCTTCAGGGTGGTATGACACTGAAGCTTTCTTT; CDR3 protein: CASSSSGWYDTEAFF
clone size: .; D gene: .; J gene: TRBJ2-7; V gene: TRBV6-5; CDR3 DNA: TGTGCCAGCAGCGACAGACAGGATATTCCCTACGAGCAGTACTTC; CDR3 protein: CASSDRQDIPYEQYF
clone size: .; D gene: .; J gene: TRBJ2-1; V gene: TRBV10-3; CDR3 DNA: TGTGCCATCAGTGACACTATGGGTCGGAACAATGAGCAGTTCTTC; CDR3 protein: CAISDTMGRNNEQFF
clone size: .; D gene: TRBD1; J gene: TRBJ1-1; V gene: TRBV30; CDR3 DNA: TGTGCCTGGAGTGTCCCGGGACAGAGAGCTTTCTTT; CDR3 protein: CAWSVPGQRAFF
clone size: .; D gene: .; J gene: TRBJ2-6; V gene: TRBV19; CDR3 DNA: TGTGCCAGTACTTATGGGCCAGTCTCTGGGGCCAACGTCCTGACTTTC; CDR3 protein: CASTYGPVSGANVLTF
clone size: .; D gene: TRBD1; J gene: TRBJ2-7; V gene: TRBV19; CDR3 DNA: TGTGCCAGTAGTACCCCCCCGCTTGGCAGGGGGCACAGCGAGCAGTACTTC; CDR3 protein: CASSTPPLGRGHSEQYF
clone size: once; D gene: TRBD1; J gene: TRBJ1-5; V gene: TRBV24-1; CDR3 DNA: TGTGCCGCGCAGCAGGGGGGCAATCAGCCCCAGCATTTT; CDR3 protein: CAAQQGGNQPQHF
clone size: few; D gene: TRBD1; J gene: TRBJ2-3; V gene: TRBV6-1; CDR3 DNA: TGTGCCAGCAGTGATCAAAGGGGGCGCACAGATACGCAGTATTTT; CDR3 protein: CASSDQRGRTDTQYF
clone size: .; D gene: .; J gene: TRBJ2-7; V gene: TRBV5-1; CDR3 DNA: TGCGCCAGCAGCTTGTCGGGGGTCGATTACTACGAGCAGTACTTC; CDR3 protein: CASSLSGVDYYEQYF
clone size: .; D gene: TRBD2; J gene: TRBJ2-1; V gene: TRBV3-1/TRBV3-2; CDR3 DNA: TGTGCCAGCAGCCCTCATCTAGCGGGGGTAAACAATGAGCAGTTCTTC; CDR3 protein: CASSPHLAGVNNEQFF
clone size: .; D gene: .; J gene: TRBJ2-3; V gene: TRBV15; CDR3 DNA: TGTGCCACCAGCAGAGTGGGGCCGGCTTCCGCGTACACAGATACGCAGTATTTT; CDR3 protein: CATSRVGPASAYTDTQYF
clone size: .; D gene: TRBD1; J gene: TRBJ2-3; V gene: TRBV7-3; CDR3 DNA: TGTGCCAGCAGCTTAGACAGGGGAGGTACGCAGTATTTT; CDR3 protein: CASSLDRGGTQYF
clone size: .; D gene: .; J gene: TRBJ1-5; V gene: TRBV24-1; CDR3 DNA: TGTGCCACCCAAGCGGGAGGGGGCAATCAGCCCCAGCATTTT; CDR3 protein: CATQAGGGNQPQHF
clone size: .; D gene: TRBD1; J gene: TRBJ2-7; V gene: TRBV19; CDR3 DNA: TGTGCCAGTAGTATCTGGGACAGGGATTACGAGCAGTACTTC; CDR3 protein: CASSIWDRDYEQYF
clone size: .; D gene: .; J gene: TRBJ1-2; V gene: TRBV5-1; CDR3 DNA: TGCGCCAGCAGCCCAGGGGCCTATGGCTACACCTTC; CDR3 protein: CASSPGAYGYTF
clone size: .; D gene: TRBD1; J gene: TRBJ1-4; V gene: TRBV30; CDR3 DNA: TGTGCCTGGAGTGTGAGGACAGGGTTTGATTTTGGAAAACTGTTTTTT; CDR3 protein: CAWSVRTGFDFGKLFF
clone size: .; D gene: .; J gene: TRBJ1-1; V gene: TRBV7-2; CDR3 DNA: TGTGCCAGCAGCTTAGGCGCCGCACAGGCCTTGAACACTGAAGCTTTCTTT; CDR3 protein: CASSLGAAQALNTEAFF
clone size: .; D gene: TRBD1; J gene: TRBJ1-1; V gene: TRBV6-4; CDR3 DNA: TGTGCCAGCAGTGACCTTATACAGGGGGCGGTAGGCACTGAAGCTTTCTTT; CDR3 protein: CASSDLIQGAVGTEAFF
clone size: few; D gene: TRBD1; J gene: TRBJ1-2; V gene: TRBV19; CDR3 DNA: TGTGCCAGTAGACTAAGACAGGGGATCTATGGCTACACCTTC; CDR3 protein: CASRLRQGIYGYTF
clone size: .; D gene: TRBD1; J gene: TRBJ1-5; V gene: TRBV2; CDR3 DNA: TGTGCCAGCAGGGGTGGGCAGGGGGGCCAGCCCCAGCATTTT; CDR3 protein: CASRGGQGGQPQHF
clone size: .; D gene: TRBD1; J gene: TRBJ1-6; V gene: TRBV28; CDR3 DNA: TGTGCCGCCACGGGACAGTATAATTCACCCCTCCACTTT; CDR3 protein: CAATGQYNSPLHF